The clone carrying this T cell receptor beta chain has at least ten counts. The CDR3 covers 15 residues. V shed 3 bases, J shed 2 bases, and the junction held 1 base outside the gene matches. The V gene's germline CDR1 is SGHTA and CDR2 FQGNSA. This record belongs to a study of read filtering for tumor transcriptome and immune sequencing. Molecular barcoded adaptors covering alpha/delta and beta/gamma chains were used on roughly 400 ng RNA. A single record per CDR3 protein comes from TCRdb applying MiXCR to the reads. This sample has roughly 69,000 distinct CDR3 sequences, with more than 11% found just once.

The rearrangement uses TRBV7-2 and TRBJ2-7; TRBD2 aligns across 13 bases. The sequencing sample was made of a population of CD138-negative cells sorted from bone marrow. This clonotype originated in a donor at least 40 years old with multiple myeloma. CDR3 amino acids: CASSFGLAGAYEQYF. The CDR3 DNA follows: TGTGCCAGCAGCTTTGGACTAGCGGGAGCCTACGAGCAGTACTTC.